A single sample is the source of the 8 T cell receptor beta chains below, sequenced in a study of blood T cell repertoires in COVID-19. TCRdb's table, derived via immunoSEQ multiplex PCR, lists solely in-frame clones and lacks some. The sample lists about 160,000 clones; around 82% were seen once. Sequenced: peripheral blood. The receptors were gathered from an elderly woman with active or convalescent COVID-19.

This clone has more than one count but fewer than ten. This chain connects TRBV5-8 to TRBJ1-2; the match to TRBD1 covers 8 bases. Trimming cost V 4 bases and J 3 bases; bases outside gene matches: 8. Germline assignment: CDR1 SGHTS and CDR2 YDEGEE. The CDR3 is 15 residues long. CDR3 protein: CASSPTGAKYYGYTF. The DNA for the CDR3 is TGTGCCAGCAGCCCGACAGGGGCGAAATACTATGGCTACACCTTC.

This clone turned up a few times. The rearrangement joins TRBV4-1 to TRBJ1-6, with D perhaps matching TRBD1 (6 bases). Per the germline V gene, CDR1 is MGHRA and CDR2 is YSYEKL. The CDR3 consists of 16 residues. V shed 0 bases and J shed 10 bases, with 16 bases lying between them. CDR3 nucleotide sequence: TGCGCCAGCAGCCAAGACTCCCATTTACAGGGATCACCCCTCCACTTT. Its protein is CASSQDSHLQGSPLHF.

The chain recombines TRBV11-2 with TRBJ1-5; D is possibly TRBD1 (6 bases). The germline V gene has CDR1 SGHAT and CDR2 FQNNGV. Trimming cost V 1 base and J 6 bases, with 7 bases left between them. The CDR3 has 13 residues. The CDR3, as DNA: TGTGCCAGCAGCTTAGTAGGGGGTCAGCCCCAGCATTTT. Residues: CASSLVGGQPQHF.

The chain couples TRBV5-1 to TRBJ2-1; 11 nucleotides align to TRBD2. V shed 0 bases, J shed 3 bases, and the junction held 2 bases outside the gene matches. Germline V lookup: CDR1 SGHRS, CDR2 YFSETQ. This CDR3 has 16 amino acids. The CDR3 bases are TGCGCCAGCAGCTTGGGGGGGACTAGCGGCTACAATGAGCAGTTCTTC. It specifies CASSLGGTSGYNEQFF.

The rearrangement uses TRBV28 and TRBJ2-7; D gene uncertain. V lost 3 bases to trimming and J lost 3 bases, with 6 bases between them. Germline V gene data show CDR1 as MDHEN and CDR2 as SYDVKM. This CDR3 spans 12 amino acids. The CDR3 loop reads CASSFPLYEQYF. CDR3 in DNA: TGTGCCAGCAGTTTCCCCCTCTACGAGCAGTACTTC.

This clone was detected only a few times. V usage is TRBV29-1 and J usage is TRBJ1-1; TRBD1 matches 7 bases. This CDR3 comprises 12 residues. CDR1 is SQVTM and CDR2 is ANQGSEA in the germline V gene. V trimming: 4 bases; J trimming: 4 bases; junction bases outside the gene matches: 3. In DNA form, the CDR3 reads TGCAGCGTTGTGCAGGGGGGCACTGAAGCTTTCTTT. It specifies CSVVQGGTEAFF. The variable domain in full, with the rest retrieved from reference TRBV29-1 and TRBJ1-1, is SAVISQKPSRDICQRGTSLTIQCQVDSQVTMMFWYRQQPGQSLTLIATANQGSEATYESGFVIDKFPISRPNLTFSTLTVSNMSPEDSSIYLCSVVQGGTEAFFGQGTRLTVV.

The chain employs TRBV27 and TRBJ2-7; 7 positions agree with TRBD1. Germline values: CDR1 MNHEY, CDR2 SMNVEV (reference sequence). V lost 8 bases and J lost 0; bases outside the gene matches: 4. CDR3 length equals 13 residues. The CDR3 protein is CASGTANSYEQYF. The CDR3 bases are TGTGCCAGCGGGACAGCCAACTCCTACGAGCAGTACTTC.

This sequence joins TRBV2 and TRBJ1-5; D gene unclear. Per germline, CDR1 SNHLY and CDR2 FYNNEI. The CDR3 totals 13 residues. V was shortened by 6 bases and J by 7 bases, with 13 bases between the two germline ends. This CDR3 reads CASSEIPGQPQHF. Written as DNA, the CDR3 is TGTGCCAGCAGCGAAATACCGGGGCAGCCCCAGCATTTT.